The sequence of this T cell receptor beta chain was determined in a study of blood T cell repertoires in COVID-19. Study in general: Researchers got acute and convalescent COVID-19 samples from the United States, Italy and Spain. PBMCs, B-cell-depleted T cells, or T cells provided the cDNA or gDNA that made up the material.

Source study methods: Quantification of nucleated cells was approximated via reference gene primer amplification. Generated by immunoSEQ multiplex PCR, the TCRdb table keeps only in-frame clones and is missing some. V, J and clone size are those of that table, while D and trimming were read from the DNA. The sample has around 80,000 clones; over 75% are singletons. This clone has a handful of counts. Germline V gene lookup returns CDR1 GTSNPN and CDR2 SVGIG (reference sequence). V was pared by 8 bases and J by 7 bases, with 15 bases between. This CDR3 contains 12 residues. The material sequenced was peripheral blood. The source is a man older than 75 with acute or convalescent COVID-19. The rearrangement links TRBV30 to TRBJ1-5; D perhaps matches TRBD1 (5 bases). The CDR3 sequence: CAHGPGGQPQHF. In nucleotides, the CDR3 is TGTGCCCATGGACCGGGGGGGCAGCCCCAGCATTTT. The full variable domain, with the rest looked up from reference TRBV30 and TRBJ1-5, is SQTIHQWPATLVQPVGSPLSLECTVEGTSNPNLYWYRQAAGRGLQLLFYSVGIGQISSEVPQNLSASRPQDRQFILSSKKLLLSDSGFYLCAHGPGGQPQHFGDGTRLSIL.